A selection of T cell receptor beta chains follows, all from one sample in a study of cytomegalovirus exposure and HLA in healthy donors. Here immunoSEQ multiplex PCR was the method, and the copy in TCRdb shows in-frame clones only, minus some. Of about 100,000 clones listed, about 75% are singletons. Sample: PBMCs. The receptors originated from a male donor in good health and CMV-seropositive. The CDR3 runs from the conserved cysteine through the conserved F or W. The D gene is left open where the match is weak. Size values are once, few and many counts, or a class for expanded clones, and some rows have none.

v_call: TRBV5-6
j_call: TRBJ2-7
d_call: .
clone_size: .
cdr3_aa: CASTEGGYEQYF
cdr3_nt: TGTGCCAGCACCGAAGGGGGCTACGAGCAGTACTTC

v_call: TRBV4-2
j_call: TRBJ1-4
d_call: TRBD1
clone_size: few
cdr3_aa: CASSQNTGTGVEKLFF
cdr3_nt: TGTGCCAGCAGCCAAAACACCGGGACAGGGGTGGAAAAACTGTTTTTT

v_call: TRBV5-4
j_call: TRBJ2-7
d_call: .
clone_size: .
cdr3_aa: CASSLYGMTSGEQYF
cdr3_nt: TGTGCCAGCAGCTTGTACGGGATGACTTCGGGCGAGCAGTACTTC

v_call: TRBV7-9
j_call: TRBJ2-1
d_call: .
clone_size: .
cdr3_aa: CASSLARGGWDNEQFF
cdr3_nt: TGTGCCAGCAGCTTAGCGAGGGGGGGGTGGGACAATGAGCAGTTCTTC

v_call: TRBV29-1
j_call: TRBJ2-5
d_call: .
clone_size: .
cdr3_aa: CSVEDSGGVETQYF
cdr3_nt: TGCAGCGTTGAAGATTCGGGCGGGGTGGAGACCCAGTACTTC

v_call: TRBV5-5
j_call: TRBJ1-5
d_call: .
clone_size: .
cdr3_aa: CASSREDNQPQHF
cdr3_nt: TGTGCCAGCAGCCGAGAAGATAATCAGCCCCAGCATTTT

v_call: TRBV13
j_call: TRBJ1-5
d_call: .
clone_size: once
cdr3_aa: CASSSRRTNQPQHF
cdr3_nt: TGTGCCAGCAGCTCTCGCAGAACGAATCAGCCCCAGCATTTT

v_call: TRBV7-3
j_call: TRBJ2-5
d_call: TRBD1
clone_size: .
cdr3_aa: CASSPTGEGTQYF
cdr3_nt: TGTGCCAGCAGCCCGACAGGGGAAGGGACCCAGTACTTC

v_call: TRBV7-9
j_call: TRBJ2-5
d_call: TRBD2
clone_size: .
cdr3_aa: CASTKGPSGVAQYF
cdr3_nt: TGTGCCAGCACCAAAGGGCCTAGCGGGGTCGCCCAGTACTTC

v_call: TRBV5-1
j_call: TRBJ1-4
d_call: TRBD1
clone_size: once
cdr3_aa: CASSLGDRGLEKLFF
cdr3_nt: TGCGCCAGCAGCTTGGGGGACAGGGGGCTTGAAAAACTGTTTTTT

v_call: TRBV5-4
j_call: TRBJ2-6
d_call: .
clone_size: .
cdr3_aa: CASSPPSSGANVLTF
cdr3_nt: TGTGCCAGCAGCCCTCCCAGCTCTGGGGCCAACGTCCTGACTTTC

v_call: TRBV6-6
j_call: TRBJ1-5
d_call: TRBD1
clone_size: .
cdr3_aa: CASSYSTGGGNQPQHF
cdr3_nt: TGTGCCAGCAGTTACTCAACAGGGGGCGGCAATCAGCCCCAGCATTTT

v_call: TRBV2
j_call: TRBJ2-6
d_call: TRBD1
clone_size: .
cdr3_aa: CASSLDRESSGANVLTF
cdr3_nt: TGTGCCAGCTCCCTGGACAGGGAAAGCTCTGGGGCCAACGTCCTGACTTTC

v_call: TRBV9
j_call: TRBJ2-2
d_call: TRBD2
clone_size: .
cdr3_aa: CASSVTSGSNTGELFF
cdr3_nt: TGTGCCAGCAGCGTAACTAGCGGTTCGAACACCGGGGAGCTGTTTTTT

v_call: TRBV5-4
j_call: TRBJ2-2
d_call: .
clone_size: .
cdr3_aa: CASSLAGGRGELFF
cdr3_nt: TGTGCCAGCAGCTTGGCCGGGGGAAGAGGGGAGCTGTTTTTT

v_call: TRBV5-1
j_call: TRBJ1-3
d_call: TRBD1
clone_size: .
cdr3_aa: CASSRQGLVGNTIYF
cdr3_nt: TGCGCCAGCAGCCGACAGGGTTTAGTTGGAAACACCATATATTTT

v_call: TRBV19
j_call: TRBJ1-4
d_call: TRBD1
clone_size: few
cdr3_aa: CASSIGRTGENEKLFF
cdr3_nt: TGTGCCAGTAGTATTGGAAGGACAGGGGAAAATGAAAAACTGTTTTTT

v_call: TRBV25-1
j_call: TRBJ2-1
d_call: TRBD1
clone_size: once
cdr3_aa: CASSERDRPNSYNEQFF
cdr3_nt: TGTGCCAGCAGTGAAAGGGACAGGCCGAACTCCTACAATGAGCAGTTCTTC

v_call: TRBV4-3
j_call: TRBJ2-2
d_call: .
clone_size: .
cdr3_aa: CASSQDLQGSSAGELFF
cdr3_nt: TGCGCCAGCAGCCAAGATCTCCAGGGCAGTTCGGCCGGGGAGCTGTTTTTT

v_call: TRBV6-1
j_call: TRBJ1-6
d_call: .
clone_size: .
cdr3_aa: CASPGGGGSPLHF
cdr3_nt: TGTGCCTCCCCGGGTGGGGGCGGTTCACCCCTCCACTTT

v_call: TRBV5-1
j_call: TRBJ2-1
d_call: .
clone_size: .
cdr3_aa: CASSRELTHEQFF
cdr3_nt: TGCGCCAGCAGCCGCGAACTCACCCATGAGCAGTTCTTC

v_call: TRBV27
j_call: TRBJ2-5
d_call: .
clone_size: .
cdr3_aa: CASSFSSRGGETQYF
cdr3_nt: TGTGCCAGCAGTTTCTCCTCGAGGGGGGGGGAGACCCAGTACTTC